This T cell receptor beta chain was retrieved from a study of T cell responses to AZD1222 COVID-19 vaccine. Turning to the study itself: Second-dose groups at about 4 or about 12 weeks were pooled.

Study-level points and caveats: Nearly half of unique spike-specific TCRs reportedly avoided B.1.351 and B.1.1.7 mutated regions. Spike-specific TCR breadth and depth were elevated following two AZD1222 doses.

Between the trimmed V and J ends, which lost 0 bases and 0 bases, there was a span of 11 bases. The CDR3 spans 16 residues. Germline values: CDR1 SGHAT, CDR2 FQNNGV. Of note for this clone: Its antigen is not known.

Profiled with immunoSEQ multiplex PCR; TCRdb holds only in-frame clones, not every one. Of 150,000 to 200,000 clones in the sample, roughly nine tenths were seen once. The V gene is TRBV11-2, the J gene TRBJ1-1; possible D gene TRBD1, 5 bases. This sequence was found in an adult in good health. The sequences come from peripheral blood, collected on day 0 of AZD1222 vaccination. The CDR3: CASSLDRRGLNTEAFF. In nucleotides, the CDR3 is TGTGCCAGCAGCTTAGATCGGAGGGGTTTGAACACTGAAGCTTTCTTT. Filled out from reference TRBV11-2 and TRBJ1-1, the complete variable domain reads EAGVAQSPRYKIIEKRQSVAFWCNPISGHATLYWYQQILGQGPKLLIQFQNNGVVDDSQLPKDRFSAERLKGVDSTLKIQPAKLEDSAVYLCASSLDRRGLNTEAFFGQGTRLTVV.